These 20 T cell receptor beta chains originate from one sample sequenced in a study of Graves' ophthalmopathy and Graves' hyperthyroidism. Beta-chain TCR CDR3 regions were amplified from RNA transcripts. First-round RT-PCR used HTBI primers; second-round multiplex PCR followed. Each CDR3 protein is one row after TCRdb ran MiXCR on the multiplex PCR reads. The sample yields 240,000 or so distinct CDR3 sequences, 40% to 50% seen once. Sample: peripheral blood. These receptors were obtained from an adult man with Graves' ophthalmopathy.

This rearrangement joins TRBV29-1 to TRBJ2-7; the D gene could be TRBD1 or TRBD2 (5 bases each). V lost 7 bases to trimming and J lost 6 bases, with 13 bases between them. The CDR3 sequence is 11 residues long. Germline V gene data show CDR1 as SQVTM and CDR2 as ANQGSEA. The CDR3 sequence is CSAGWGSEQYF. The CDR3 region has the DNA TGCAGCGCGGGGTGGGGGAGCGAGCAGTACTTC.

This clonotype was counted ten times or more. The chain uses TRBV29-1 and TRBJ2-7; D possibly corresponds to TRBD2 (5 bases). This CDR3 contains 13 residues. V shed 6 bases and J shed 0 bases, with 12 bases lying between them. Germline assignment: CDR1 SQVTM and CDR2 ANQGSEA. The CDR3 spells CSVASRSSYEQYF. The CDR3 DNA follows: TGCAGCGTAGCTAGCAGGAGCTCCTACGAGCAGTACTTC.

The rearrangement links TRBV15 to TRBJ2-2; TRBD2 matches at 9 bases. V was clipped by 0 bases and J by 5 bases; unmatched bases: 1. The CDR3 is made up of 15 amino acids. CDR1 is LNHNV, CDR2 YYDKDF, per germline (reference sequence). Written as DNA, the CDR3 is TGTGCCACCAGCAGAGAAGCGGGAGGTACCGGGGAGCTGTTTTTT. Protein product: CATSREAGGTGELFF.

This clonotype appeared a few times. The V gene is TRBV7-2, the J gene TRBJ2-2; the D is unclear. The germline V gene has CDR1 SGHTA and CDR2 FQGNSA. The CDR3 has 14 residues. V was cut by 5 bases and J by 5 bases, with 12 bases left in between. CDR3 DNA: TGTGCCAGCAGCGTAGGTGCGCAGACCGGGGAGCTGTTTTTT. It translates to CASSVGAQTGELFF.

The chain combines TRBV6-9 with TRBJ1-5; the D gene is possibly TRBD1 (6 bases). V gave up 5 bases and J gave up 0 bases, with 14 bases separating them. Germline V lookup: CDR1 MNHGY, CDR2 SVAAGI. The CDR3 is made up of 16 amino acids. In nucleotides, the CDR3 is TGTGCCAGCAGTGAAGCGGGGGCGTATAGCAATCAGCCCCAGCATTTT. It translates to CASSEAGAYSNQPQHF.

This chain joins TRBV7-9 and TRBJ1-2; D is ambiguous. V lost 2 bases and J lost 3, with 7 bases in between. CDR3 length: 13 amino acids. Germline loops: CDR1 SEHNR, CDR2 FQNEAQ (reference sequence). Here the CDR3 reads CASSLSWDYGYTF. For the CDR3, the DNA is TGTGCCAGCAGCTTATCTTGGGACTATGGCTACACCTTC.

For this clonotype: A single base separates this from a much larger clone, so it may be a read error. The CDR3 nucleotides are TGTGCCAGCAGCACTCCAGGGAGGGGCGAGCAGTACTTC. Protein sequence: CASSTPGRGEQYF. The chain links TRBV7-2 to TRBJ2-7; TRBD2 matches 7 bases. The germline gives CDR1 SGHTA, CDR2 FQGNSA. V lost 5 bases to trimming and J lost 6 bases; unmatched junction nucleotides: 7. The CDR3 extends over 13 amino acids.

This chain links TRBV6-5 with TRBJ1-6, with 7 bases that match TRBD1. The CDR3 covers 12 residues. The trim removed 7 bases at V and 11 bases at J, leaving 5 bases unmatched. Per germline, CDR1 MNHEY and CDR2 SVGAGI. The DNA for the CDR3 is TGTGCCAGCACCCGACAGGGAGCACCCCTCCACTTT. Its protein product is CASTRQGAPLHF.

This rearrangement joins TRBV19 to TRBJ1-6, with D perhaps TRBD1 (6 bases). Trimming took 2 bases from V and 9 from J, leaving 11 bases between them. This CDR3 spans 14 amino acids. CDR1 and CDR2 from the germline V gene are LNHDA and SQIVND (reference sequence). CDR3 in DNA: TGTGCCAGTAGTATATCCGCAGGGGCTTCACCCCTCCACTTT. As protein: CASSISAGASPLHF. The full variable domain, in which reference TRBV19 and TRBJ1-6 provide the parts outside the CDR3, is DGGITQSPKYLFRKEGQNVTLSCEQNLNHDAMYWYRQDPGQGLRLIYYSQIVNDFQKGDIAEGYSVSREKKESFPLTVTSAQKNPTAFYLCASSISAGASPLHFGNGTRLTVT.

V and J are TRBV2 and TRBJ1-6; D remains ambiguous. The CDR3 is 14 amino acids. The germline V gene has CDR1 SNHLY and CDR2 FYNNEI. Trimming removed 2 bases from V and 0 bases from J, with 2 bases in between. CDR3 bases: TGTGCCAGCAGTGAAAACTCCTATAATTCACCCCTCCACTTT. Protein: CASSENSYNSPLHF.

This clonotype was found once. The DNA for the CDR3 is TGTGCCAGCAGTGAAAGGGGGAGGAACACCGGGGAGCTGTTTTTT. This codes for CASSERGRNTGELFF. The rearrangement uses TRBV2 and TRBJ2-2, with D tentatively TRBD1 (6 bases). The V gene lost 2 bases and the J gene lost 1 base, with 8 bases spanning the gap. Germline CDR1 SNHLY, CDR2 FYNNEI. The CDR3 has 15 residues.

The CDR3 DNA sequence: TGTGCCAGTAGTATAGAGGGACAGGGGGAAAAACTGTTTTTT. Translating gives CASSIEGQGEKLFF. V and J are TRBV19 and TRBJ1-4; TRBD1 agrees at 10 bases. With 0 bases clipped from V and 8 bases from J, the junction kept 0 bases outside the gene matches. The CDR3 sequence is 14 residues long. CDR1 LNHDA and CDR2 SQIVND come from the germline V gene (reference sequence).

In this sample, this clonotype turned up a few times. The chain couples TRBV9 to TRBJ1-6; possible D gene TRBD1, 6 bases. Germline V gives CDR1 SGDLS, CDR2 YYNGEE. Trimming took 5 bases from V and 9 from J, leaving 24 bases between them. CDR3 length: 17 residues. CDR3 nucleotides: TGTGCCAGCAGTGCCGGATATGGAAGGGACAATATTTCACCCCTCCACTTT. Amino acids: CASSAGYGRDNISPLHF.

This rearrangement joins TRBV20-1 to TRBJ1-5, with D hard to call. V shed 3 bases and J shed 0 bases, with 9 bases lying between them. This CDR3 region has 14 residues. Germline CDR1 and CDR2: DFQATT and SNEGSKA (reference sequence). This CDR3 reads CSASRQSSNQPQHF. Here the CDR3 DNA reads TGCAGTGCTAGTAGGCAGAGTAGCAATCAGCCCCAGCATTTT.

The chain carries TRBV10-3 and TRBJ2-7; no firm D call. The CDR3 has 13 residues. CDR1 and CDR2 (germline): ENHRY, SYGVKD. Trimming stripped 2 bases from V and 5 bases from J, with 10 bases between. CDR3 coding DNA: TGTGCCATCAGTGAGGCGGATGGAAACGAGCAGTACTTC. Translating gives CAISEADGNEQYF.

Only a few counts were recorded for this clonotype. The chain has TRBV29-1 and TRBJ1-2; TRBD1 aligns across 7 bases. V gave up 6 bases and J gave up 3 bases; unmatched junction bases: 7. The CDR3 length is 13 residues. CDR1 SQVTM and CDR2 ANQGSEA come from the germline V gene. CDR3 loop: CSVPTGSYYGYTF. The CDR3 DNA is TGCAGCGTCCCGACAGGGTCATACTATGGCTACACCTTC.

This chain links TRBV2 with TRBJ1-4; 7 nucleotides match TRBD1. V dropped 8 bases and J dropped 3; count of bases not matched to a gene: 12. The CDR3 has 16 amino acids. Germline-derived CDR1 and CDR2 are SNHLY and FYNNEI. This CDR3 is CASSQKGQKPNEKLFF. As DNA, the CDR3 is TGTGCCAGCTCACAAAAGGGACAGAAGCCTAATGAAAAACTGTTTTTT. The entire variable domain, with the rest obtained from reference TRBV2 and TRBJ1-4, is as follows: EPEVTQTPSHQVTQMGQEVILRCVPISNHLYFYWYRQILGQKVEFLVSFYNNEISEKSEIFDDQFSVERPDGSNFTLKIRSTKLEDSAMYFCASSQKGQKPNEKLFFGSGTQLSVL.

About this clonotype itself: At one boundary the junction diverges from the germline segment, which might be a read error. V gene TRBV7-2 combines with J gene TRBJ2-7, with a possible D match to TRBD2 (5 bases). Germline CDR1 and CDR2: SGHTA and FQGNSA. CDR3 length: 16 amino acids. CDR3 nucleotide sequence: TGCGCCAGCAGCCAAGATCCTAGCCTGAGCTCCTACGAGCAGTACTTC. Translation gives CASSQDPSLSSYEQYF.

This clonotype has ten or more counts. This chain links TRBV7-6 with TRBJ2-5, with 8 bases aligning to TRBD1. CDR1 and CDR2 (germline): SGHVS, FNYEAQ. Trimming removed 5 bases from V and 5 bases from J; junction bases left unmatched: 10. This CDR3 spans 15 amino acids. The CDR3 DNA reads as TGTGCCAGCAGCCGTGGACAGGGCCACAAGGAGACCCAGTACTTC. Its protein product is CASSRGQGHKETQYF.

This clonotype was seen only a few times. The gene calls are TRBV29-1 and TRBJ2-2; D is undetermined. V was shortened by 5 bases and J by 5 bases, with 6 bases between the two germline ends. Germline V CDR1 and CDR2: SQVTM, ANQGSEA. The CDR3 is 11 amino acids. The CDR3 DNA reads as TGCAGCGTTTCCGATACCGGGGAGCTGTTTTTT. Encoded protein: CSVSDTGELFF.